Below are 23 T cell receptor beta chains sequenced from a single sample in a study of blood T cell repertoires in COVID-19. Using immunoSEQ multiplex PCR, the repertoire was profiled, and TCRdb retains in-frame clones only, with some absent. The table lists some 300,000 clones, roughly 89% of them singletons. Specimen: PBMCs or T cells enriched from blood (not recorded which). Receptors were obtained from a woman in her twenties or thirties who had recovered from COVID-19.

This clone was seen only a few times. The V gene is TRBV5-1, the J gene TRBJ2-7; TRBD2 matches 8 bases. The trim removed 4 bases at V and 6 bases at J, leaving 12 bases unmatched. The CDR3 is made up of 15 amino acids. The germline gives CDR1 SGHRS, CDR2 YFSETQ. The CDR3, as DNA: TGCGCCAGCAGCCGCGGGGGGCCGTACAGCGGCGAGCAGTACTTC. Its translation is CASSRGGPYSGEQYF. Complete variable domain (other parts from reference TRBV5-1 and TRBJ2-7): KAGVTQTPRYLIKTRGQQVTLSCSPISGHRSVSWYQQTPGQGLQFLFEYFSETQRNKGNFPGRFSGRQFSNSRSEMNVSTLELGDSALYLCASSRGGPYSGEQYFGPGTRLTVT.

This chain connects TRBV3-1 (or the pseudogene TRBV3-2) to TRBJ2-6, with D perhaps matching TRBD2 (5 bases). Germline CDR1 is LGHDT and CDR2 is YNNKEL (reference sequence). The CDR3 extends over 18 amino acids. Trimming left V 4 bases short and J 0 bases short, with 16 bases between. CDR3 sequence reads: CASSRPSWAPSGANVLTF. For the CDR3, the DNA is TGTGCCAGCAGCCGGCCTAGCTGGGCTCCCTCTGGGGCCAACGTCCTGACTTTC.

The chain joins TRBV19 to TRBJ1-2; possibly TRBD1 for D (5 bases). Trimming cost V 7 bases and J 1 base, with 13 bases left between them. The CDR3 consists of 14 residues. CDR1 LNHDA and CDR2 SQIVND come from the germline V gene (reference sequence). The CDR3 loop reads CASTLRQGNYGYTF. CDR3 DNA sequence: TGTGCCAGTACGTTACGTCAGGGTAACTATGGCTACACCTTC.

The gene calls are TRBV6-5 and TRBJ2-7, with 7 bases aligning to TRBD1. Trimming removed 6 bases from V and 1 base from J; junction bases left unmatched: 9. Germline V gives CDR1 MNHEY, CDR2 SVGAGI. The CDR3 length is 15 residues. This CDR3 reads CASRGEQGTSYEQYF. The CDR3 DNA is TGTGCCAGCAGGGGGGAACAGGGGACGTCCTACGAGCAGTACTTC.

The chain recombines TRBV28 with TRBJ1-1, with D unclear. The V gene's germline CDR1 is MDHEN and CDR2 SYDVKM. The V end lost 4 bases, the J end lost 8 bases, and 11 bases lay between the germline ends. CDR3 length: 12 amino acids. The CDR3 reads CASSWRPLEAFF. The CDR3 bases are TGTGCCAGCAGTTGGAGGCCGCTGGAAGCTTTCTTT.

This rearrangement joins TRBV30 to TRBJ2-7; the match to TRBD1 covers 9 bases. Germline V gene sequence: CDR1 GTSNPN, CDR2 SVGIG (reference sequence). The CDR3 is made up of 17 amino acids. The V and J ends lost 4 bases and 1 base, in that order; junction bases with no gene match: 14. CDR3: CAWNLRPGQGLSYEQYF. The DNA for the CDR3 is TGTGCCTGGAACCTTCGCCCAGGACAGGGGCTTTCCTACGAGCAGTACTTC.

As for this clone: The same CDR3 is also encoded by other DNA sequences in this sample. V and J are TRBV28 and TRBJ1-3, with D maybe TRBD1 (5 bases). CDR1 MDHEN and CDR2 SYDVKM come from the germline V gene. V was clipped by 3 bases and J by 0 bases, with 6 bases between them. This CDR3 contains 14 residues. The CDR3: CASSFRGSGNTIYF. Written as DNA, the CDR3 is TGTGCCAGCAGTTTTAGGGGCTCTGGAAACACCATATATTTT.

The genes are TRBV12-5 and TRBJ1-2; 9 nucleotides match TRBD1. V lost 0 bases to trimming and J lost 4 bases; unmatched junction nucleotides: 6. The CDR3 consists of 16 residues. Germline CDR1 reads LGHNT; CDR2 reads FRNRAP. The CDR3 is CASGLVGQGGPYGYTF. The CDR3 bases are TGTGCTAGTGGTTTGGTGGGACAGGGAGGACCCTATGGCTACACCTTC.

CDR3 DNA sequence: TGTGCCACCAGCAGAGATTATCGGGACAGGTTTTTCTTC. Translating it yields CATSRDYRDRFFF. The V and J genes are TRBV15 and TRBJ2-1, with 8 bases identical to TRBD1. This CDR3 has 13 residues. CDR1 is LNHNV, CDR2 YYDKDF, per germline (reference sequence). V shed 0 bases, J shed 16 bases, and the junction held 8 bases outside the gene matches.

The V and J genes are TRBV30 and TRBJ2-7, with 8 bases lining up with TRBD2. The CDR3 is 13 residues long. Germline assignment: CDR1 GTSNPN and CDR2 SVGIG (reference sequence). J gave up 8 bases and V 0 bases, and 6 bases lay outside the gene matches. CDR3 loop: CAWSVGAGVKQYF. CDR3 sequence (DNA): TGTGCCTGGAGTGTAGGAGCGGGAGTAAAGCAGTACTTC.

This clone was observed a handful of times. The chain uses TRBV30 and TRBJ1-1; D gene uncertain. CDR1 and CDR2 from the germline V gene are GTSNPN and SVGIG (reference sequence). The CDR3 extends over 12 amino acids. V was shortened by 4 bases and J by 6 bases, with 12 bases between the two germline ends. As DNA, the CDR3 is TGTGCCTGGACCCATCTATATGCTGAAGCTTTCTTT. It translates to CAWTHLYAEAFF. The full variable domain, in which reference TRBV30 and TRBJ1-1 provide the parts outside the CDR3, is SQTIHQWPATLVQPVGSPLSLECTVEGTSNPNLYWYRQAAGRGLQLLFYSVGIGQISSEVPQNLSASRPQDRQFILSSKKLLLSDSGFYLCAWTHLYAEAFFGQGTRLTVV.

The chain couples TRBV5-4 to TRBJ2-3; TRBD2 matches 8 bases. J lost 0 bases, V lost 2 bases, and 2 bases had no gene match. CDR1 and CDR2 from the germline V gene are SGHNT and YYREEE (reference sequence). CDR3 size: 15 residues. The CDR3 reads CASSLSSGSTDTQYF. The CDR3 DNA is TGTGCCAGCAGCTTATCTAGCGGGAGCACAGATACGCAGTATTTT. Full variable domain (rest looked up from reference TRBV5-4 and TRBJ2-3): ETGVTQSPTHLIKTRGQQVTLRCSSQSGHNTVSWYQQALGQGPQFIFQYYREEENGRGNFPPRFSGLQFPNYSSELNVNALELDDSALYLCASSLSSGSTDTQYFGPGTRLTVL.

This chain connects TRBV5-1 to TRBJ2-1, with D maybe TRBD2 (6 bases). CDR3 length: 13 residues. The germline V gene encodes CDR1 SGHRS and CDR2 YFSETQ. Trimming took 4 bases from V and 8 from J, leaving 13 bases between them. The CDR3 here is CASSDLARDEQFF. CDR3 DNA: TGCGCCAGCAGCGATCTAGCGCGCGATGAGCAGTTCTTC.

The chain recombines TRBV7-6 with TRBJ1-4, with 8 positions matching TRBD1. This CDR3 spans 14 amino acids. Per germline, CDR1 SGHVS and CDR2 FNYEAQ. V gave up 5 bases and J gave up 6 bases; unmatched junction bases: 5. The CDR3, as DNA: TGTGCCAGCAGCCAGGGGACAGGTGATGAAAAACTGTTTTTT. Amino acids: CASSQGTGDEKLFF.

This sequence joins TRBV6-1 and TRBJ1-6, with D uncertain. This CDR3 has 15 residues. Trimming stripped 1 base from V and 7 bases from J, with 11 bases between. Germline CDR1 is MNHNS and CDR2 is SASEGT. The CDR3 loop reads CASSEGAYPNSPLHF. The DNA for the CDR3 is TGTGCCAGCAGTGAAGGGGCATACCCAAATTCACCCCTCCACTTT.

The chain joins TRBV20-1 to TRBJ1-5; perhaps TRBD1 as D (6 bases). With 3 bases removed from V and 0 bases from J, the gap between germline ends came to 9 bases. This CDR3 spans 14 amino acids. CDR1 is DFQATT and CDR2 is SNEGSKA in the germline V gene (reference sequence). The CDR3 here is CSASRGNSNQPQHF. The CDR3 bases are TGCAGTGCTAGTAGGGGGAATAGCAATCAGCCCCAGCATTTT.

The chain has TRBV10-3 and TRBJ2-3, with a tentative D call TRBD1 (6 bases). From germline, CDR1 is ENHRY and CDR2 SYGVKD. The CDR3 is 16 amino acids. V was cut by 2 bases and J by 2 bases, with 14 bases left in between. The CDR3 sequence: CAISEPTRGPTDTQYF. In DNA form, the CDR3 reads TGTGCCATCAGTGAGCCAACCAGGGGCCCCACAGATACGCAGTATTTT.

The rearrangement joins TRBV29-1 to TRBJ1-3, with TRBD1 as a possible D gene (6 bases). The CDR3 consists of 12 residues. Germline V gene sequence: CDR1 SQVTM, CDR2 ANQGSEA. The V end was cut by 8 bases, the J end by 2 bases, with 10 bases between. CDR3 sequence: CSIRGAGNTIYF. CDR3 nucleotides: TGCAGCATCAGGGGCGCTGGAAACACCATATATTTT.

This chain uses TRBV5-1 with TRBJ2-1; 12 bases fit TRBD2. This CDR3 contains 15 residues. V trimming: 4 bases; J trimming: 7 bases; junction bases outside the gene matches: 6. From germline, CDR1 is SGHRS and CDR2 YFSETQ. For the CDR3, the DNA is TGCGCCAGCAGCCCACTAGCGGGAGGTGGTAATGAGCAGTTCTTC. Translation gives CASSPLAGGGNEQFF.

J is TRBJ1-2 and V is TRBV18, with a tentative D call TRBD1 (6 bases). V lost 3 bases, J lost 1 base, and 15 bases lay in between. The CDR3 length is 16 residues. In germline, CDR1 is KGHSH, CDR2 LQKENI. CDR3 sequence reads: CASSPYTGTINYGYTF. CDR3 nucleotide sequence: TGTGCCAGCTCACCCTACACCGGGACAATTAACTATGGCTACACCTTC.

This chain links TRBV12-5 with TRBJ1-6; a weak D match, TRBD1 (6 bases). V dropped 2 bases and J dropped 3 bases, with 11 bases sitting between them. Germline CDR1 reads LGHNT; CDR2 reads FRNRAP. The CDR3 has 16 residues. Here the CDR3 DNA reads TGTGCTAGTGGTTTGCTGGACAGACACTATAATTCACCCCTCCACTTT. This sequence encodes CASGLLDRHYNSPLHF.

Here the CDR3 reads CASSLQGLAFYEQYF. The CDR3 DNA is TGTGCCAGCAGCTTACAGGGACTAGCGTTTTACGAGCAGTACTTC. The chain employs TRBV7-9 and TRBJ2-7; 10 bases map to TRBD2. This CDR3 has 15 amino acids. In germline, CDR1 is SEHNR, CDR2 FQNEAQ (reference sequence). Trimming took 2 bases from V and 4 from J; bases not matched to a gene: 5. The whole variable domain, remainder taken from reference TRBV7-9 and TRBJ2-7, is DTGVSQNPRHKITKRGQNVTFRCDPISEHNRLYWYRQTLGQGPEFLTYFQNEAQLEKSRLLSDRFSAERPKGSFSTLEIQRTEQGDSAMYLCASSLQGLAFYEQYFGPGTRLTVT.

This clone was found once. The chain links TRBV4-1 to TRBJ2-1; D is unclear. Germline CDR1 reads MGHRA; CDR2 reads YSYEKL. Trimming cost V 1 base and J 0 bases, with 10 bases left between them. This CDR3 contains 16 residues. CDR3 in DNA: TGCGCCAGCAGCCAAGTAAACATGGTCTCCTACAATGAGCAGTTCTTC. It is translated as CASSQVNMVSYNEQFF.